Shown below are 16 T cell receptor beta chains from a single sample sequenced in a study of blood T cell repertoires in COVID-19 (dated by TCRdb to about 2020). The library came from the immunoSEQ multiplex PCR assay. TCRdb took over this immuneACCESS table, retaining in-frame rearrangements with V and J assigned. Such tables are incomplete; in checked studies, under half of the missing clones stem from an unresolved V gene, and the remainder is unexplained. For this sample the table gives approximately 210,000 clones, of which about 86% were detected only once. 0.75% to 0.9% of the sample is taken by the ten largest. The material sequenced was peripheral blood. Receptor source: a woman in her seventies with acute or convalescent COVID-19.

The genes are TRBV19 and TRBJ2-7, with 8 bases fitting TRBD2. The CDR3 covers 15 residues. Germline-derived CDR1 and CDR2 are LNHDA and SQIVND (reference sequence). Unmatched junction bases numbered 16, after V lost 5 bases and J lost 10 bases. CDR3 residues: CASSAGWDGAGGQYF. The CDR3 nucleotides read TGTGCCAGTAGTGCGGGATGGGACGGTGCGGGAGGACAGTACTTC. Supplemented by reference TRBV19 and TRBJ2-7, the full variable domain reads DGGITQSPKYLFRKEGQNVTLSCEQNLNHDAMYWYRQDPGQGLRLIYYSQIVNDFQKGDIAEGYSVSREKKESFPLTVTSAQKNPTAFYLCASSAGWDGAGGQYFGPGTRLTVT.

The rearrangement joins TRBV7-7 to TRBJ2-5; D perhaps matches TRBD1 (5 bases). Germline V gene data show CDR1 as SSHAT and CDR2 as FNYEAQ (reference sequence). CDR3 length: 15 residues. With 5 bases removed from V and 2 bases from J, the gap between germline ends came to 15 bases. The CDR3 here is CASSQSSTGQETQYF. CDR3 coding DNA: TGTGCCAGCAGCCAAAGTAGCACAGGACAAGAGACCCAGTACTTC.

This sequence joins TRBV25-1 and TRBJ2-4; 9 nucleotides line up with TRBD1. Germline V lookup: CDR1 MGHDK, CDR2 SYGVNS. J gave up 1 base and V 6 bases, and 1 base lay outside the gene matches. This CDR3 comprises 14 residues. The CDR3 sequence is CASRDRGAKNIQYF. As DNA, the CDR3 is TGTGCCAGCAGGGACAGGGGTGCCAAAAACATTCAGTACTTC.

This clone appeared a few times. This chain uses TRBV11-3 with TRBJ1-1; tentatively, D is TRBD1 (6 bases). V lost 5 bases and J lost 0, with 13 bases in between. This CDR3 contains 15 residues. Per the germline V gene, CDR1 is SGHNT and CDR2 is YENEEA. The CDR3 region is CASSDSRGMNTEAFF. The CDR3, as DNA: TGTGCCAGCAGCGACTCCAGGGGCATGAACACTGAAGCTTTCTTT.

This chain connects TRBV10-3 to TRBJ1-1; no reliable D call. Germline-derived CDR1 and CDR2 are ENHRY and SYGVKD. The V end lost 3 bases, the J end lost 0 bases, and 11 bases lay between the germline ends. The CDR3 is 15 amino acids. The CDR3 reads CAISEGGGVNTEAFF. CDR3 bases: TGTGCCATCAGTGAAGGCGGCGGAGTGAACACTGAAGCTTTCTTT.

This clone was recorded once. J is TRBJ2-5 and V is TRBV5-6, with 8 nucleotides matching TRBD2. This CDR3 is built from 14 residues. Germline assignment: CDR1 SGHDT and CDR2 YYEEEE. Trimming removed 4 bases from V and 2 bases from J; junction bases left unmatched: 4. DNA for the CDR3: TGTGCCAGCAGCCGCGGGGGGACACAAGAGACCCAGTACTTC. Translating it yields CASSRGGTQETQYF.

The chain combines TRBV28 with TRBJ1-6, with 7 bases matching TRBD1. V lost 7 bases to trimming and J lost 7 bases; unmatched junction nucleotides: 10. Germline CDR1 reads MDHEN; CDR2 reads SYDVKM. This CDR3 is 15 amino acids long. The CDR3: CASILTTGPNSPLHF. The DNA for the CDR3 is TGTGCCAGCATATTAACGACAGGGCCGAATTCACCCCTCCACTTT.

The CDR3 protein is CASSFNSNYNEQFF. In nucleotides, the CDR3 is TGTGCCAGCAGTTTTAACAGTAACTACAATGAGCAGTTCTTC. V gene TRBV27 combines with J gene TRBJ2-1; D unclear. The length of the CDR3 is 14 residues. Germline V gives CDR1 MNHEY, CDR2 SMNVEV (reference sequence). V lost 3 bases, J lost 3 bases, and 9 bases lay in between.

This chain connects TRBV18 to TRBJ2-7; TRBD2 is a possible D gene (6 bases). Trimming left V 6 bases short and J 2 bases short, with 14 bases between. The germline V gene encodes CDR1 KGHSH and CDR2 LQKENI. The CDR3 is 14 residues long. CDR3 DNA sequence: TGTGCCAGCTCGCTGGCTAGCGTAACCTACGAGCAGTACTTC. This codes for CASSLASVTYEQYF.

The chain carries TRBV2 and TRBJ2-7; D is undetermined. The germline V and J ends were trimmed by 5 bases and 5 bases, with 4 bases remaining between them. CDR1 SNHLY and CDR2 FYNNEI come from the germline V gene. The CDR3 is 10 amino acids. CDR3 loop: CASSINEQYF. The CDR3 DNA sequence: TGTGCCAGCAGTATCAACGAGCAGTACTTC.

The gene calls are TRBV2 and TRBJ1-1, with D unresolved. With 1 base removed from V and 11 bases from J, the gap between germline ends came to 8 bases. This CDR3 region has 11 residues. Germline V CDR1 and CDR2: SNHLY, FYNNEI. The CDR3 DNA is TGTGCCAGCAGTGAAGAGTTTGCGGCTTTCTTT. Translation gives CASSEEFAAFF.

V usage is TRBV27 and J usage is TRBJ2-3, with 12 bases lining up with TRBD2. Unmatched junction bases numbered 9, after V lost 6 bases and J lost 2 bases. Looked up from germline, CDR1 is MNHEY and CDR2 is SMNVEV (reference sequence). The CDR3 is 17 amino acids. Written as DNA, the CDR3 is TGTGCCAGCAGCGCTTCTAGCGGGAGGGCCTACACAGATACGCAGTATTTT. Translated: CASSASSGRAYTDTQYF.

The chain recombines TRBV27 with TRBJ1-1, with D possibly TRBD1 on 6 matching bases. The CDR3 length is 17 residues. Germline lookup yields CDR1 MNHEY and CDR2 SMNVEV (reference sequence). V was pared by 5 bases and J by 0 bases, with 19 bases between. In DNA, the CDR3 is TGTGCCAGCAGTGGTGGGGGCCGAATAACTATGAACACTGAAGCTTTCTTT. It translates to CASSGGGRITMNTEAFF.

This chain joins TRBV3-1 (or the pseudogene TRBV3-2) and TRBJ2-7; 8 positions match TRBD2. V shed 4 bases, J shed 4 bases, and the junction held 6 bases outside the gene matches. The V gene's germline CDR1 is LGHDT and CDR2 YNNKEL (reference sequence). The length of the CDR3 is 14 residues. CDR3: CASSLQRERYEQYF. The CDR3 coding sequence is TGTGCCAGCAGCCTACAGCGGGAGAGGTACGAGCAGTACTTC.

The chain carries TRBV3-1 (or the pseudogene TRBV3-2) and TRBJ2-1, with 8 bases identical to TRBD2. CDR1 is LGHDT and CDR2 is YNNKEL in the germline V gene (reference sequence). The junction had 4 bases not matched to a gene; V was cut back by 1 base and J by 5 bases. CDR3 length: 15 residues. This chain's CDR3 is CASSQAAGEHNEQFF. In DNA, the CDR3 is TGTGCCAGCAGCCAAGCAGCGGGGGAGCACAATGAGCAGTTCTTC.

The gene calls are TRBV6-5 and TRBJ1-2; D remains unclear. This CDR3 has 14 amino acids. Looked up from germline, CDR1 is MNHEY and CDR2 is SVGAGI. The V and J ends lost 4 bases and 0 bases respectively, with 9 bases between them. The CDR3 protein is CASSFTPANYGYTF. For the CDR3, the DNA is TGTGCCAGCAGTTTTACACCAGCTAACTATGGCTACACCTTC.